The T cell receptor (beta chain) under discussion was sequenced for a study of T cell responses to AZD1222 COVID-19 vaccine. On this clone itself: Antigen: not known.

Generated by immunoSEQ multiplex PCR, the TCRdb table keeps only in-frame clones and is missing some. The sample shows 160,000 or so clones, more than 85% of them seen only once. The CDR3 is 11 residues long. V was cut by 5 bases and J by 10 bases, with 8 bases left in between. Per the germline V gene, CDR1 is MDHEN and CDR2 is SYDVKM. Notes on the study in general: Just a handful of people given AZD1222 tested seropositive at baseline.

The sample here was peripheral blood, taken on day 0 of AZD1222 vaccination. The receptor was derived from an adult in good health. The chain employs TRBV28 and TRBJ1-4, with a weak D call TRBD1 (5 bases). The CDR3 sequence is CASSIGGKLFF. CDR3 DNA: TGTGCCAGCAGTATCGGGGGAAAACTGTTTTTT.